The TCR beta chain described here comes from a study of blood T cell repertoires in COVID-19. Source study methods: Nucleated cell counts were estimated from reference gene primer amplification. Only in-frame clones appear in the TCRdb table, and some are missing; sequencing was by immunoSEQ multiplex PCR. V, J and clone size reflect that table, while D and trimming were determined from the DNA. The table shows some 160,000 clones, with around nine tenths occurring only once. Cohorts were determined from participant-reported clinical history. Either two negative PCRs, clearance, or symptom resolution qualified Cohort 3 donors as recovered. This CDR3 comprises 14 residues. The germline V and J ends were trimmed by 0 bases and 6 bases, with 8 bases remaining between them. Germline V gives CDR1 MNHEY, CDR2 SVGAGI.

This clonotype was obtained from a woman between 50 and 59 years old who had recovered from COVID-19. Specimen: PBMCs or T cells enriched from blood (not recorded which). V gene TRBV6-5 combines with J gene TRBJ2-2, with a possible D match to TRBD2 (6 bases). This CDR3 reads CASSYSGGPGELFF. CDR3 sequence (DNA): TGTGCCAGCAGTTACTCAGGAGGGCCCGGGGAGCTGTTTTTT.